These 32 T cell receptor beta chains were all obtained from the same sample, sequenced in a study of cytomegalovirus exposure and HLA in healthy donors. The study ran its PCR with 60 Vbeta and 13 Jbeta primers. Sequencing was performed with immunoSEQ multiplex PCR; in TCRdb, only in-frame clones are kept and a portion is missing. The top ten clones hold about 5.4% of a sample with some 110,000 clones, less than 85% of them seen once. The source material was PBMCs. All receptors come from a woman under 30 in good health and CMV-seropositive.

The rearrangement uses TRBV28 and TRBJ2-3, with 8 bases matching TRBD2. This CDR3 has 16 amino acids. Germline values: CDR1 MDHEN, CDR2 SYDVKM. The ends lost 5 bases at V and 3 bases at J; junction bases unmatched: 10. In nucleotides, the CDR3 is TGTGCCAGCAGTCCCCGAAGCGGGAGCTTGACAGATACGCAGTATTTT. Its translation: CASSPRSGSLTDTQYF. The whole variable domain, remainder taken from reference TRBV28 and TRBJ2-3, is DVKVTQSSRYLVKRTGEKVFLECVQDMDHENMFWYRQDPGLGLRLIYFSYDVKMKEKGDIPEGYSVSREKKERFSLILESASTNQTSMYLCASSPRSGSLTDTQYFGPGTRLTVL.

The chain's CDR3 is CASSPTSGENEQFF. CDR3 DNA: TGTGCCAGCAGCCCGACTAGCGGAGAAAATGAGCAGTTCTTC. This chain joins TRBV7-8 and TRBJ2-1; 9 positions agree with TRBD2. Germline CDR1 SGHVS, CDR2 FQNEAQ. V gave up 5 bases and J gave up 7 bases; unmatched junction bases: 6. CDR3 length: 14 amino acids. Variable domain in full (rest from reference TRBV7-8 and TRBJ2-1): GAGVSQSPRYKVAKRGQDVALRCDPISGHVSLFWYQQALGQGPEFLTYFQNEAQLDKSGLPSDRFFAERPEGSVSTLKIQRTQQEDSAVYLCASSPTSGENEQFFGPGTRLTVL.

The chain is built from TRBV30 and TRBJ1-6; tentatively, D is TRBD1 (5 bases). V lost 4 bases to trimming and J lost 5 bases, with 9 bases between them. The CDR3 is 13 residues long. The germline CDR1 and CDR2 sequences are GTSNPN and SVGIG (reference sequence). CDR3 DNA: TGTGCCTGGAATCAGGGAAATAATTCACCCCTCCACTTT. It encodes CAWNQGNNSPLHF. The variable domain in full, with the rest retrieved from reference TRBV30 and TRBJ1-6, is SQTIHQWPATLVQPVGSPLSLECTVEGTSNPNLYWYRQAAGRGLQLLFYSVGIGQISSEVPQNLSASRPQDRQFILSSKKLLLSDSGFYLCAWNQGNNSPLHFGNGTRLTVT.

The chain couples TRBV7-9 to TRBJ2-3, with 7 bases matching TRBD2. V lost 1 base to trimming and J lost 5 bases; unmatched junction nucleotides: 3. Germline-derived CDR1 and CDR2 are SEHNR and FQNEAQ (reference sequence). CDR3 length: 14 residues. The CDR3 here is CASSLVAGVDTQYF. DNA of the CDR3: TGTGCCAGCAGCTTAGTGGCGGGAGTAGATACGCAGTATTTT.

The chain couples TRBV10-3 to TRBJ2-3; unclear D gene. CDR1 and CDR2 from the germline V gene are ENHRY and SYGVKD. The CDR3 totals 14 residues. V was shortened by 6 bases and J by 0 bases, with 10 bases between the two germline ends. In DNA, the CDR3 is TGTGCCATCAGCAAAACCGGGAGCACAGATACGCAGTATTTT. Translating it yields CAISKTGSTDTQYF.

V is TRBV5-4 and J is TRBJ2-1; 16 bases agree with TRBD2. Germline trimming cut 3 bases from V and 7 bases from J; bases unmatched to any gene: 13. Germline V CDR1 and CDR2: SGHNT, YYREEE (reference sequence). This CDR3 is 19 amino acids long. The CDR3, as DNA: TGTGCCAGCAGCTCACAGGGACTAGCGGGAGGGCCGATGTTGAATGAGCAGTTCTTC. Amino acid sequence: CASSSQGLAGGPMLNEQFF.

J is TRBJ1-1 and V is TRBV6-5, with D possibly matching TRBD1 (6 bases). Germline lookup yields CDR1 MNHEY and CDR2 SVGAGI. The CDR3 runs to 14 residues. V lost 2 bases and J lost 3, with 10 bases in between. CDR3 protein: CASSYMGADTEAFF. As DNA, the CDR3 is TGTGCCAGCAGTTACATGGGGGCTGACACTGAAGCTTTCTTT.

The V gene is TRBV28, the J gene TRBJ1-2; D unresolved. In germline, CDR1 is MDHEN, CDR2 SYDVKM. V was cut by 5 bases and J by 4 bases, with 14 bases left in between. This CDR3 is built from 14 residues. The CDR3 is CASSPHEQTYGYTF. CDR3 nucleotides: TGTGCCAGCAGTCCCCATGAGCAAACCTATGGCTACACCTTC.

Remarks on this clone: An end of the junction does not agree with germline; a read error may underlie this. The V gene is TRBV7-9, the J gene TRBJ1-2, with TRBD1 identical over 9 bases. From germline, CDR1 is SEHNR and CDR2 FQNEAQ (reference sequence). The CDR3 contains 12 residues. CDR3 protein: CASSTDRGSGLF. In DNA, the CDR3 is TGTGCCAGCAGCACGGACAGGGGTTCGGGCCTCTTC.

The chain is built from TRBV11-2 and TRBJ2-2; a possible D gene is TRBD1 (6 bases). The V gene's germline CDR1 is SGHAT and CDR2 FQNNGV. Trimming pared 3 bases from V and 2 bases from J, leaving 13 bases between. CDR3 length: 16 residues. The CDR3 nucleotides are TGTGCCAGCAGCTTGGGTAGGGACACCAACACCGGGGAGCTGTTTTTT. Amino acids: CASSLGRDTNTGELFF.

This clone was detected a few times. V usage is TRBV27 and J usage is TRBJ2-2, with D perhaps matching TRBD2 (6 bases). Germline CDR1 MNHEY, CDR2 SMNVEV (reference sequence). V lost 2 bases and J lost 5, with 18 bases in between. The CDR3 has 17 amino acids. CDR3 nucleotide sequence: TGTGCCAGCAGTTTAAGGGTTACGGGAGTAGGGACCGGGGAGCTGTTTTTT. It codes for CASSLRVTGVGTGELFF.

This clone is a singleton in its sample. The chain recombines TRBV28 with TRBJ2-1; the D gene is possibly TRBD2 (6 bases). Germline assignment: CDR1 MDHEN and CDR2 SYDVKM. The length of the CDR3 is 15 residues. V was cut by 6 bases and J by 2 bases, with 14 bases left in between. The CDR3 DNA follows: TGTGCCAGCAGACCCGGAGGGCCTGCCTACAATGAGCAGTTCTTC. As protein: CASRPGGPAYNEQFF.

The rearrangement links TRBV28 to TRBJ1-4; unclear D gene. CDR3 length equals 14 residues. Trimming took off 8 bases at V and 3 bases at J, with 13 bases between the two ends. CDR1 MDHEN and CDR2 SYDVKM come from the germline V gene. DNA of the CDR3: TGTGCCAGCGGGTGGAGAGGGTCTAATGAAAAACTGTTTTTT. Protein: CASGWRGSNEKLFF.

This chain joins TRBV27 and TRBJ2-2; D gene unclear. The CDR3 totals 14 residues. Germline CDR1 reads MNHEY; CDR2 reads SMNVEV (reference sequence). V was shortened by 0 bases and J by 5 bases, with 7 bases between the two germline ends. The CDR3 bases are TGTGCCAGCAGTTTATCCACAGATACCGGGGAGCTGTTTTTT. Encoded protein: CASSLSTDTGELFF.

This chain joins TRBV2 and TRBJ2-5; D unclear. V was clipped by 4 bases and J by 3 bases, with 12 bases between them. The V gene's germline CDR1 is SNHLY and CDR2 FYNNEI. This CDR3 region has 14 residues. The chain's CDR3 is CASSGVQTEETQYF. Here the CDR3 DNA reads TGTGCCAGCAGTGGTGTCCAAACGGAAGAGACCCAGTACTTC.

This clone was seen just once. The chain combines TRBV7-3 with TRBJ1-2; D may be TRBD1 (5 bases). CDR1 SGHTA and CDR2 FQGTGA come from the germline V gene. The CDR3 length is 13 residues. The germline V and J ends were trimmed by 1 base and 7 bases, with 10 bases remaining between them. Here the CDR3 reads CASSLSGAAGYTF. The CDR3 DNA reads TGTGCCAGCAGCTTAAGTGGGGCCGCTGGCTACACCTTC.

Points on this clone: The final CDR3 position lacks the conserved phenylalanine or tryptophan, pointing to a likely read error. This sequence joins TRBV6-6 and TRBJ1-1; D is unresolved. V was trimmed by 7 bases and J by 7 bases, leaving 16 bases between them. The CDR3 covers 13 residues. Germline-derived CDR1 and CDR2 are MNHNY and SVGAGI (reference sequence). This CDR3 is CASILLEGHEAFV. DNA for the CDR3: TGTGCCAGCATCCTTCTAGAGGGTCATGAAGCTTTCGTT.

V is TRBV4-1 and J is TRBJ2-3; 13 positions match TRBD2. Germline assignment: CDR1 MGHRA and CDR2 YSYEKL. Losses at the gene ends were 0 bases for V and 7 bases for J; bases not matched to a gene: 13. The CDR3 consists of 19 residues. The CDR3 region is CASSQELGLTSGRANTQYF. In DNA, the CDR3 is TGCGCCAGCAGCCAAGAACTCGGGCTAACTAGCGGGAGGGCGAATACGCAGTATTTT.

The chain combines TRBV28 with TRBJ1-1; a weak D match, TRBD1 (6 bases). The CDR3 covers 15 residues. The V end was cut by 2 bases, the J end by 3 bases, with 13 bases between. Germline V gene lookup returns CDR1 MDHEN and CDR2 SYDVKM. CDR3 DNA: TGTGCCAGCAGTTTACTTCCTCAGGGGTACACTGAAGCTTTCTTT. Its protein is CASSLLPQGYTEAFF.

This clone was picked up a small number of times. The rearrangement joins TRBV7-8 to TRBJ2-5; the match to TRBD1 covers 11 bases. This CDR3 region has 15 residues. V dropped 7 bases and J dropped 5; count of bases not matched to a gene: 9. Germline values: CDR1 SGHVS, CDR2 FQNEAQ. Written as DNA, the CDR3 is TGTGCCAGCACCCGTGGACAGGGGGCTCGGGAGACCCAGTACTTC. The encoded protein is CASTRGQGARETQYF.

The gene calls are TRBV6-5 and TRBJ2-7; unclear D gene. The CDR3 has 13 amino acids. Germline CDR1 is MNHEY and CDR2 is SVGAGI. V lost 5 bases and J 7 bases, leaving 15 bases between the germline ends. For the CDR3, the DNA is TGTGCCAGCAGTCCGCTGAGTGCCATGGAGCAGTACTTC. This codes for CASSPLSAMEQYF.

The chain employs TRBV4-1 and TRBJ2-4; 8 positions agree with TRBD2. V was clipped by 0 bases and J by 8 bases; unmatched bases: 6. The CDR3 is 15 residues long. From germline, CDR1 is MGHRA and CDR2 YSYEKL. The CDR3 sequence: CASSQESVAGYIQYF. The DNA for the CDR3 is TGCGCCAGCAGCCAAGAATCGGTAGCGGGATACATTCAGTACTTC.

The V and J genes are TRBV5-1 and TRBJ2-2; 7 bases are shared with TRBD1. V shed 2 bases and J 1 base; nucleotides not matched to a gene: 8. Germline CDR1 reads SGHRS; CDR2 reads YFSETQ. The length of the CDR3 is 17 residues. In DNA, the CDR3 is TGCGCCAGCAGCTTCCTAGGGGGCGTAGGGAACACCGGGGAGCTGTTTTTT. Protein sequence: CASSFLGGVGNTGELFF.

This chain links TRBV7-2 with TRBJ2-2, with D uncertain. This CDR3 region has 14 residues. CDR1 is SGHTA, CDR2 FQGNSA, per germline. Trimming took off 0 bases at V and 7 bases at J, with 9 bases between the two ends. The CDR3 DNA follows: TGTGCCAGCAGCTTAGCTAGTACCGTCGGGGAGCTGTTTTTT. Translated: CASSLASTVGELFF.

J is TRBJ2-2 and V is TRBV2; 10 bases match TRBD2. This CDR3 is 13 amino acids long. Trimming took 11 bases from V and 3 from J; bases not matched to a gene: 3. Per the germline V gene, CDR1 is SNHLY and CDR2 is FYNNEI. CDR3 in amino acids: CALAGVDTGELFF. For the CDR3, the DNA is TGTGCCCTAGCGGGAGTGGACACCGGGGAGCTGTTTTTT.

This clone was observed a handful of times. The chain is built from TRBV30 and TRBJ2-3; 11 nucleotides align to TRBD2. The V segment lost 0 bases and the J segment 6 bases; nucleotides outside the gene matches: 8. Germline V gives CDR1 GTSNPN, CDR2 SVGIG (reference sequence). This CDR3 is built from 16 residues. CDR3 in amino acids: CAWSVPWASGRDTQYF. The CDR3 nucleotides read TGTGCCTGGAGTGTACCGTGGGCTAGCGGGAGGGATACGCAGTATTTT.

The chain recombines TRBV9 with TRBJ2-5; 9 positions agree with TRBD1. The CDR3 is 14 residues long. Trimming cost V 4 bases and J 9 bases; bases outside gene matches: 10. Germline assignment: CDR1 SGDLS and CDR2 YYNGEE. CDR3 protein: CASSPPGQGTAQYF. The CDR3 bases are TGTGCCAGCAGCCCACCGGGACAGGGAACGGCCCAGTACTTC.

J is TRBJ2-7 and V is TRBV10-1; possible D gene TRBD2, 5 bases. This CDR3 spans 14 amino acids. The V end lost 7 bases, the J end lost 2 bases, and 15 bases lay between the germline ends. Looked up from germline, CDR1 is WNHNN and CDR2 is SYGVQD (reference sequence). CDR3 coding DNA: TGCGCCAGCATAGGCGGGCCCCTTCCCTACGAGCAGTACTTC. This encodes CASIGGPLPYEQYF.

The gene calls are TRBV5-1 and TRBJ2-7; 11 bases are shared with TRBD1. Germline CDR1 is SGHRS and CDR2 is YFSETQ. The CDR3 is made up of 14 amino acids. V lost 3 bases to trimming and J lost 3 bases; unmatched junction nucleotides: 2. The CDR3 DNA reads TGCGCCAGCAGCTGGGGACAGGGGGTCTACGAGCAGTACTTC. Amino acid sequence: CASSWGQGVYEQYF. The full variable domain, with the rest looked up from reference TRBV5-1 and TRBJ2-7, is KAGVTQTPRYLIKTRGQQVTLSCSPISGHRSVSWYQQTPGQGLQFLFEYFSETQRNKGNFPGRFSGRQFSNSRSEMNVSTLELGDSALYLCASSWGQGVYEQYFGPGTRLTVT.

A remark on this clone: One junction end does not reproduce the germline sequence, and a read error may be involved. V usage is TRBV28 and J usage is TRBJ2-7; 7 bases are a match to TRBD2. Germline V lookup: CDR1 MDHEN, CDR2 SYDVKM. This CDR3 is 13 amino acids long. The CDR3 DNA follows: TGTGCCAGCAGTCCCCCTTTACTAGCGACCAAGAACTTC. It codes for CASSPPLLATKNF.

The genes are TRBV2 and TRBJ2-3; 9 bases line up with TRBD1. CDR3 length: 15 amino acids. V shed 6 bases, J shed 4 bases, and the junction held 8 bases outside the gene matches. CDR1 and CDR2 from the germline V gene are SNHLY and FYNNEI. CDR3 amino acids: CASRRDRGVSDTQYF. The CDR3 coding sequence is TGTGCCAGCAGGCGAGACAGGGGGGTATCAGATACGCAGTATTTT.

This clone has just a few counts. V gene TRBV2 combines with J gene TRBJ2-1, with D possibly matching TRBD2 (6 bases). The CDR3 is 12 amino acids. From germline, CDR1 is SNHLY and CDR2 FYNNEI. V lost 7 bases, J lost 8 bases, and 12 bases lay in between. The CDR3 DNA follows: TGTGCCAGCAACTGGAGGGCCGATGAGCAGTTCTTC. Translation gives CASNWRADEQFF. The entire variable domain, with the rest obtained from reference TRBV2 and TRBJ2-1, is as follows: EPEVTQTPSHQVTQMGQEVILRCVPISNHLYFYWYRQILGQKVEFLVSFYNNEISEKSEIFDDQFSVERPDGSNFTLKIRSTKLEDSAMYFCASNWRADEQFFGPGTRLTVL.